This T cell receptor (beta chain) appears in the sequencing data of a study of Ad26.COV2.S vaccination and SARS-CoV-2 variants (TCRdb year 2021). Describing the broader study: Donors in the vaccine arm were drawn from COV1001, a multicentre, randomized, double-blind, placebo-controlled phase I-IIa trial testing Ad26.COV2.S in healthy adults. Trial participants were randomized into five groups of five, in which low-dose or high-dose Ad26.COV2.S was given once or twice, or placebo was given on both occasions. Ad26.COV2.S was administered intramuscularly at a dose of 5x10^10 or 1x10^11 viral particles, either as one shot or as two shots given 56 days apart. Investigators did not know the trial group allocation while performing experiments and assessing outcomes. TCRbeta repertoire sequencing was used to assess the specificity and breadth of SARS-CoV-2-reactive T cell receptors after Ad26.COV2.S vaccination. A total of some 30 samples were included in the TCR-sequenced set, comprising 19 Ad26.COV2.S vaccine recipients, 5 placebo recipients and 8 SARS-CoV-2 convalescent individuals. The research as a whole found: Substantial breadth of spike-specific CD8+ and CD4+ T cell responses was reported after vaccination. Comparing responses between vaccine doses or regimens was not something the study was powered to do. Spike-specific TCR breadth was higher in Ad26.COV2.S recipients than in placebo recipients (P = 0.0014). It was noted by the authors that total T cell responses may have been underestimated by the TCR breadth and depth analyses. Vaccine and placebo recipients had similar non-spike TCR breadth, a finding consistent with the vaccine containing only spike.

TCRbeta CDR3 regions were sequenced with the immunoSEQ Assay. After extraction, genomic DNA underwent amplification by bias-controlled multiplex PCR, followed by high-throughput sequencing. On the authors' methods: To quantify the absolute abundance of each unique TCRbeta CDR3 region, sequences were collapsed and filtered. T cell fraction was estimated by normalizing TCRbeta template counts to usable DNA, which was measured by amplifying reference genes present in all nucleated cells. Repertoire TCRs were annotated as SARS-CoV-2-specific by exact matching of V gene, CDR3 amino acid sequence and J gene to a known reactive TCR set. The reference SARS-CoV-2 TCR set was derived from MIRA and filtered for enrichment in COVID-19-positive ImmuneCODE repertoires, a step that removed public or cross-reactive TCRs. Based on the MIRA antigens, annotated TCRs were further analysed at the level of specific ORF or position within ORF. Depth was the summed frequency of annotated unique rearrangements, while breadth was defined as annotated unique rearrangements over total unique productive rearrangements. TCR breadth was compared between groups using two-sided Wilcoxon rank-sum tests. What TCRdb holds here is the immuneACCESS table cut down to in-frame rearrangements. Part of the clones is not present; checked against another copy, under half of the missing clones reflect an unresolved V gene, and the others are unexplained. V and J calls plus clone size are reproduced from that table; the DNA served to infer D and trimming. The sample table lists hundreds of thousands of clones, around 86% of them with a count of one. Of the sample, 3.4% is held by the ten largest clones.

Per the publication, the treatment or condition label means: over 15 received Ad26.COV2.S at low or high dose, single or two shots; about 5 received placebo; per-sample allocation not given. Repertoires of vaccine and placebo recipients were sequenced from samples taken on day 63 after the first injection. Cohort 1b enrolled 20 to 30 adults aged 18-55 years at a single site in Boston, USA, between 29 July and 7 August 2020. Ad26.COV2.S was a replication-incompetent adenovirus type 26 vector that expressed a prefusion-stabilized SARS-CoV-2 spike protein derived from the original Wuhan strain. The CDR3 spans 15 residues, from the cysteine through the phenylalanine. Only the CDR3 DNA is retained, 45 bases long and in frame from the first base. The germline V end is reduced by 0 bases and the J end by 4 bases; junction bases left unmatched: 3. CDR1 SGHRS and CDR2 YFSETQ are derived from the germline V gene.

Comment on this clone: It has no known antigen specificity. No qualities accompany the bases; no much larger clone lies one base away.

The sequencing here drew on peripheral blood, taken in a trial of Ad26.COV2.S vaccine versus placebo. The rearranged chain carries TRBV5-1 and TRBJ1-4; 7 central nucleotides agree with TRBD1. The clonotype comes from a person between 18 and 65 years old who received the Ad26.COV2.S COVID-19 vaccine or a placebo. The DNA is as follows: TGCGCCAGCAGCTTGGCCGACAGGGATAATGAAAAACTGTTTTTT. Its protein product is CASSLADRDNEKLFF.